Included here is one TCR beta chain sequence, with context. The sample comes from a study of blood T cell repertoires in COVID-19. Study-wide background: Acute and convalescent COVID-19 samples came from the United States, Italy and Spain. T cells, B-cell-depleted T cells, or PBMCs provided the cDNA or gDNA that served as material.

The data were produced by immunoSEQ multiplex PCR, yet TCRdb's version contains in-frame clones alone and is incomplete. The sample carries tens of thousands of clones, about 90% recorded once. This CDR3 is 12 amino acids long. In germline, CDR1 is SGHRS, CDR2 YFSETQ. The V gene lost 4 bases and the J gene lost 4 bases, with 9 bases spanning the gap. The sample comprised peripheral blood. This TCR was recovered from a man in his fifties or sixties with active COVID-19. The chain recombines TRBV5-1 with TRBJ2-7; D is unresolved. The CDR3 reads CASSVTGYEQYF. The CDR3, as DNA: TGCGCCAGCAGCGTTACCGGTTACGAGCAGTACTTC.